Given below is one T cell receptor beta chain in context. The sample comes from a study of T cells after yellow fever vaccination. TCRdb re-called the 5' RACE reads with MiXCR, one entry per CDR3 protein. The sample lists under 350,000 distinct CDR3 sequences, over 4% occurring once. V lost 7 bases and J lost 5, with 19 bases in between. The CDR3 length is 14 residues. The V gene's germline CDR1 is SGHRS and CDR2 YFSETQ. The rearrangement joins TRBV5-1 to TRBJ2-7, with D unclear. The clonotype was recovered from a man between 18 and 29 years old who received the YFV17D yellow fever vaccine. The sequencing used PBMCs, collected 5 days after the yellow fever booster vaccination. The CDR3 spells CASSAVVYRNEQYF. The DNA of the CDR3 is TGCGCCAGCTCTGCAGTGGTGTACCGGAACGAGCAGTACTTC.